Following are 23 T cell receptor delta chains from one sample sequenced in a study of gamma-delta T cells after stem cell transplantation. TCRdb re-called clones from the RT-PCR reads using CATT. Of around 1,500 delta-chain clones detected, around 21% appear once; the ten largest clones hold 40% to 55%. The source material was gamma-delta T cells. The receptors shown here come from a human donor. It is not recorded whose cells these are; they may come from a transplant donor.

By frequency in the sample, this clone is medium-sized. J is TRDJ1 and V is TRDV2; TRDD3 matches at 8 bases. The CDR3 extends over 16 amino acids. The germline gives CDR1 GEAIGNYY, CDR2 EKD. The V gene end was trimmed by 0 bases and the J gene end by 2 bases; junction bases not matched to a gene: 7. The CDR3, as DNA: TGTGCCTGTGACACCCTTACTGGGGGTGAAACCGATAAACTCATCTTT. Its protein is CACDTLTGGETDKLIF.

About this clone: A far more abundant clone sits one base away, making this likely a read error. The J gene is TRDJ1, the V gene TRDV2, with D perhaps TRDD3 (6 bases). V dropped 3 bases and J dropped 0 bases, with 28 bases sitting between them. From germline, CDR1 is GEAIGNYY and CDR2 EKD. The CDR3 totals 20 residues. The CDR3 sequence: CACDAVKGGERAGHTDKLIF. The CDR3 DNA reads as TGTGCCTGTGACGCCGTTAAAGGGGGGGAAAGAGCTGGGCACACCGATAAACTCATCTTT.

In this sample, this clone is medium-sized. The chain has TRDV2 and TRDJ1; 7 bases align to TRDD3. Germline V gene sequence: CDR1 GEAIGNYY, CDR2 EKD. The CDR3 covers 20 residues. J gave up 0 bases and V 0 bases, and 18 bases lay outside the gene matches. The CDR3 loop reads CACDTVSGYYTGENTDKLIF. DNA for the CDR3: TGTGCCTGTGACACCGTCTCGGGTTATTATACTGGGGAGAACACCGATAAACTCATCTTT.

This clone was picked up a small number of times. V gene TRDV2 combines with J gene TRDJ1; the match to TRDD3 covers 13 bases. The CDR3 runs 18 residues. Germline V gene sequence: CDR1 GEAIGNYY, CDR2 EKD. V dropped 0 bases and J dropped 1; count of bases not matched to a gene: 7. The chain's CDR3 is CACDTVTGGYAGTDKLIF. Written as DNA, the CDR3 is TGTGCCTGTGACACCGTGACTGGGGGATACGCGGGCACCGATAAACTCATCTTT.

This clone was observed a handful of times. The protein TCRdb gives is from a much larger clone and does not agree with this DNA's translation at residue 8, likely a read error; the protein shown here comes from the DNA. The chain joins TRDV2 to TRDJ1, with a tentative D call TRDD3 (6 bases). This CDR3 has 17 amino acids. V lost 3 bases, J lost 0 bases, and 19 bases lay in between. From germline, CDR1 is GEAIGNYY and CDR2 EKD. The CDR3 DNA reads TGTGCCTGTGACCCCCTCCAGTCGGGGGAATACACCGATAAACTCATCTTT. Amino acid sequence: CACDPLQSGEYTDKLIF.

This clone was picked up a small number of times. It is likely a read error: a sequence one base away is far more abundant. Other DNA sequences from this sample encode an identical CDR3 as well. V usage is TRDV2 and J usage is TRDJ1, with 8 bases fitting TRDD3. This CDR3 has 19 amino acids. Per germline, CDR1 GEAIGNYY and CDR2 EKD. Germline trimming cut 3 bases from V and 1 base from J; bases unmatched to any gene: 18. CDR3 residues: CACDGLGTGGLGGTDKLIF. In DNA form, the CDR3 reads TGTGCCTGTGACGGACTTGGTACTGGGGGGCTCGGGGGCACCGATAAACTCATCTTT.

This clone came up a few times. A far larger clone is just one base off, so this is likely a read error. Distinct nucleotide sequences in the sample also encode this CDR3. The CDR3 DNA is TGTGCCTGTGACACCCCTGTACTGGGGGATACGCTAAGATCCTGGGACACCCGGCAGATGTTTTTC. It yields the protein CACDTPVLGDTLRSWDTRQMFF. This sequence joins TRDV2 and TRDJ3, with 13 bases fitting TRDD3. The CDR3 is made up of 22 amino acids. CDR1 and CDR2 from the germline V gene are GEAIGNYY and EKD.

This clone has a handful of counts. The chain couples TRDV2 to TRDJ1, with TRDD3 matching over 9 bases. There are 19 residues in the CDR3. The V segment lost 4 bases and the J segment 0 bases; nucleotides outside the gene matches: 17. Germline CDR1 and CDR2: GEAIGNYY and EKD. The CDR3 bases are TGTGCCTGTGATTCCCCTTCCATCTGGGGGATCGTTGACACCGATAAACTCATCTTT. Translated, it gives CACDSPSIWGIVDTDKLIF.

Worth noting for this clone: The protein TCRdb gives is from a much larger clone and does not agree with this DNA's translation at residue 4, likely a read error; the protein shown here comes from the DNA. The chain combines TRDV2 with TRDJ1, with 11 bases aligning to TRDD3. Per the germline V gene, CDR1 is GEAIGNYY and CDR2 is EKD. V dropped 5 bases and J dropped 8; count of bases not matched to a gene: 18. The CDR3 is 17 residues long. The DNA of the CDR3 is TGTGCCTGTGTCACGGTCCTGGGGGATACCGGGAGGAGGAAACTCATCTTT. As protein: CACVTVLGDTGRRKLIF.

This clone was found a few times. The chain recombines TRDV2 with TRDJ1; perhaps TRDD3 as D (6 bases). Trimming took off 3 bases at V and 0 bases at J, with 31 bases between the two ends. The CDR3 has 21 residues. Germline V gene sequence: CDR1 GEAIGNYY, CDR2 EKD. CDR3 region: CACDRLSDLGGDGGYTDKLIF. CDR3 nucleotides: TGTGCCTGTGACCGCCTTTCCGACCTTGGAGGGGATGGAGGGTACACCGATAAACTCATCTTT.

By sample share, this clone is medium-sized. V is TRDV2 and J is TRDJ1, with 7 bases that match TRDD3. Germline trimming cut 0 bases from V and 7 bases from J; bases unmatched to any gene: 13. CDR1 and CDR2 from the germline V gene are GEAIGNYY and EKD. The CDR3 contains 16 residues. Here the CDR3 reads CACDTVVGGHAPKLIF. For the CDR3, the DNA is TGTGCCTGTGACACCGTGGTTGGGGGACACGCGCCTAAACTCATCTTT.

This clone rates as medium-sized. V gene TRDV2 combines with J gene TRDJ1; TRDD3 matches 9 bases. Looked up from germline, CDR1 is GEAIGNYY and CDR2 is EKD. The CDR3 is 16 residues long. V shed 0 bases, J shed 3 bases, and the junction held 7 bases outside the gene matches. The CDR3 protein is CACDTVGDTSADKLIF. The CDR3 nucleotides read TGTGCCTGTGACACCGTTGGGGATACGAGCGCCGATAAACTCATCTTT.

V is TRDV2 and J is TRDJ1, with 7 nucleotides matching TRDD3. The CDR3 runs 18 residues. J gave up 4 bases and V 0 bases, and 16 bases lay outside the gene matches. CDR1 is GEAIGNYY, CDR2 EKD, per germline. This chain's CDR3 is CACDTVGHAGGKVDKLIF. In DNA form, the CDR3 reads TGTGCCTGTGACACCGTGGGCCACGCTGGGGGGAAAGTCGATAAACTCATCTTT.

V usage is TRDV2 and J usage is TRDJ1, with unresolved D. The germline V gene has CDR1 GEAIGNYY and CDR2 EKD. The CDR3 runs 16 residues. Trimming took off 0 bases at V and 7 bases at J, with 20 bases between the two ends. The CDR3 bases are TGTGCCTGTGACACCGTAGCGGGAGGGGTGACGGGTAAACTCATCTTT. It codes for CACDTVAGGVTGKLIF.

This clone is judged medium-sized. This chain connects TRDV2 to TRDJ1; the match to TRDD3 covers 12 bases. The germline V gene has CDR1 GEAIGNYY and CDR2 EKD. The CDR3 is 15 residues long. V dropped 3 bases and J dropped 5; count of bases not matched to a gene: 6. DNA for the CDR3: TGTGCCTGTGACGTACTGGGGGATACCGGAGATAAACTCATCTTT. It specifies CACDVLGDTGDKLIF.

This clone is classed as medium-sized. The V gene is TRDV2, the J gene TRDJ1; 9 bases are shared with TRDD3. The CDR3 is made up of 19 amino acids. V gave up 0 bases and J gave up 0 bases; unmatched junction bases: 13. CDR1 GEAIGNYY and CDR2 EKD come from the germline V gene. DNA for the CDR3: TGTGCCTGTGACACCGTTACTGGGGGAACCCCTTTCGACACCGATAAACTCATCTTT. Protein sequence: CACDTVTGGTPFDTDKLIF.

To note about this clone: This is likely an artifact of a read error, given a far larger clone one base away. Other nucleotide sequences in the sample specify the same CDR3. The rearrangement uses TRDV2 and TRDJ1, with 7 bases lining up with TRDD3. Germline CDR1 GEAIGNYY, CDR2 EKD. The trim removed 3 bases at V and 8 bases at J, leaving 17 bases unmatched. CDR3 length equals 16 residues. This CDR3 is CACDRLGAGGYLKLIF. CDR3 sequence (DNA): TGTGCCTGTGACCGACTGGGTGCTGGGGGGTACCTAAAACTCATCTTT.

Regarding this clone: A read error likely explains this, since a far larger clone differs by one base. V and J are TRDV2 and TRDJ1, with 10 bases fitting TRDD3. The CDR3 extends over 20 amino acids. Germline CDR1 GEAIGNYY, CDR2 EKD. CDR3 amino acids: CASEPLTDHTGGSLTDKLIF. DNA for the CDR3: TGTGCCAGTGAGCCCCTCACGGACCATACTGGGGGATCGCTGACCGATAAACTCATCTTT.

In the case of this clone: Possible read error: a much larger clone is one base away. V usage is TRDV2 and J usage is TRDJ1, with no clear D. Trimming removed 3 bases from V and 4 bases from J, with 11 bases in between. The CDR3 loop spans 13 amino acids. Germline-derived CDR1 and CDR2 are GEAIGNYY and EKD. The CDR3 nucleotides read TGTGCCTGTGACGGGGTCGGAGTCGATAAACTCATCTTT. It specifies CACDGVGVDKLIF.

This chain links TRDV2 with TRDJ1; D uncertain. Germline V gene data show CDR1 as GEAIGNYY and CDR2 as EKD. The CDR3 has 15 amino acids. With 0 bases removed from V and 5 bases from J, the gap between germline ends came to 15 bases. CDR3 nucleotides: TGTGCCTGTGACACCGTTACTGTACAGGGGGATAAACTCATCTTT. It codes for CACDTVTVQGDKLIF.

This clone counts as medium-sized. The chain employs TRDV2 and TRDJ1; the match to TRDD3 covers 12 bases. Looked up from germline, CDR1 is GEAIGNYY and CDR2 is EKD. With 3 bases clipped from V and 8 bases from J, the junction kept 9 bases outside the gene matches. The CDR3 has 15 residues. This CDR3 is CACDEILGDTRKLIF. CDR3 nucleotide sequence: TGTGCCTGTGACGAAATTCTGGGGGATACGCGGAAACTCATCTTT.

For this clone: This likely reflects a read error, since a far larger clone is one base away. Other DNA sequences in the sample encode the same CDR3. The gene calls are TRDV1 and TRDJ2; 10 bases are a match to TRDD3. Germline loops: CDR1 TSWWSYY, CDR2 QGS. The CDR3 runs to 24 residues. CDR3 sequence reads: CALGGTLYSSSLYWGMGLTAQLFF. The CDR3, as DNA: TGTGCCCTTGGGGGAACCCTTTACAGCAGTTCCCTCTACTGGGGGATGGGGTTGACAGCACAACTCTTCTTT.

This clone turned up a few times. This chain links TRDV2 with TRDJ2; D perhaps matches TRDD3 (6 bases). CDR1 and CDR2 from the germline V gene are GEAIGNYY and EKD. The V end was cut by 1 base, the J end by 6 bases, with 29 bases between. CDR3 length equals 20 residues. The CDR3 loop reads CACDTISVETGGTPAAQLFF. The CDR3 nucleotides are TGTGCCTGTGACACTATTTCCGTGGAGACGGGGGGGACGCCGGCAGCACAACTCTTCTTT.